The rows below give T cell receptor beta chains drawn from one sample of a study of T cell repertoires in cytomegalovirus infection. TCRdb processed the reads anew with MiXCR; each CDR3 protein has one entry. Of about 920,000 distinct CDR3 sequences in the sample, around 32% were seen once. These receptors' targets are unknown. The specimen was cultured CD8+ T cells from PBMCs, collected from culture after CMV antigen stimulation. These receptors all stem from a human donor in good health (CMV status not recorded). Some clones in this sample may be carry-over from other donors' samples. Each CDR3 is given without its conserved first and last residue.

v_call: TRBV15
j_call: TRBJ1-1
cdr3_aa: ATSRVPRGENTEAF

v_call: TRBV10-3
j_call: TRBJ2-3
cdr3_aa: AISLRVDGTDTQY

v_call: TRBV7-3
j_call: TRBJ2-1
cdr3_aa: ASSPTPTGKAANEQF

v_call: TRBV6-1
j_call: TRBJ2-7
cdr3_aa: ASSEVGPYSYSYEQY

v_call: TRBV7-6
j_call: TRBJ2-6
cdr3_aa: APRGVSSGANVLT

v_call: TRBV29-1
j_call: TRBJ2-1
cdr3_aa: SVEGLLSYNEQF

v_call: TRBV2
j_call: TRBJ1-1
cdr3_aa: ASRGSPRGNTEAF

v_call: TRBV19
j_call: TRBJ1-1
cdr3_aa: ASRGAFEAF

v_call: TRBV27
j_call: TRBJ1-6
cdr3_aa: ASSFGQGAYSPLH

v_call: TRBV7-8
j_call: TRBJ1-3
cdr3_aa: ASSFDRGNGNTIY

v_call: TRBV7-8
j_call: TRBJ2-2
cdr3_aa: ASSLPSAGTDTGELF

v_call: TRBV15
j_call: TRBJ1-3
cdr3_aa: ATSRGGGRGNTIY

v_call: TRBV6-2/TRBV6-3
j_call: TRBJ2-1
cdr3_aa: ASSYLRTSGFHNEQF

v_call: TRBV4-3
j_call: TRBJ1-3
cdr3_aa: ASSQVTPYSGNTIY

v_call: TRBV12-3/TRBV12-4
j_call: TRBJ2-1
cdr3_aa: ASSRLTYNEQF